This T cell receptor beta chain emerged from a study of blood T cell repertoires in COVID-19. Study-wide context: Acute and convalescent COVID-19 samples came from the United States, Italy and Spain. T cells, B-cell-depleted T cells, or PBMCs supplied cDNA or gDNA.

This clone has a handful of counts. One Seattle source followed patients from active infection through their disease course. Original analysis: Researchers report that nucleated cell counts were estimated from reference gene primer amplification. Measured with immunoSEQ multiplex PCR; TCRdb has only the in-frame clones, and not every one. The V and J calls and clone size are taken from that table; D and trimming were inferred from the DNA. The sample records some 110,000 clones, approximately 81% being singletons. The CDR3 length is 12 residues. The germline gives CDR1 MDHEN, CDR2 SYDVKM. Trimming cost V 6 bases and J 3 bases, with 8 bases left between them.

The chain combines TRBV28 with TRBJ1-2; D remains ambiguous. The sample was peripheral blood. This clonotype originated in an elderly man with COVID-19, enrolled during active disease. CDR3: CASSPRDYGYTF. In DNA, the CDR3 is TGTGCCAGCAGCCCCCGGGACTATGGCTACACCTTC.